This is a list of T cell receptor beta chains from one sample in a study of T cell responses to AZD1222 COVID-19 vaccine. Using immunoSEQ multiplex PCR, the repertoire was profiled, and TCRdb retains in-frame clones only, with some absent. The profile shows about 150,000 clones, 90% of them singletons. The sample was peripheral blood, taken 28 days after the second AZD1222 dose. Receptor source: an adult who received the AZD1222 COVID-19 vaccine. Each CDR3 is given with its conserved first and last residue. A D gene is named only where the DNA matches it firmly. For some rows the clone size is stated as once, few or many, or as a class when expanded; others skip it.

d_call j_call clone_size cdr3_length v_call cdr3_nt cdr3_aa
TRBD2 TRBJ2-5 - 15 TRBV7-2 TGTGCCAGCAGCTTAAGAGCGGGAGCTAAAGAGACCCAGTACTTC CASSLRAGAKETQYF
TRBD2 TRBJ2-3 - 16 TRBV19 TGTGCCAGTAGTATCTCGAGCGGGGTGGGCGCAGATACGCAGTATTTT CASSISSGVGADTQYF
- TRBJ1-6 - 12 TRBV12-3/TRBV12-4 TGTGCCAGCAGTTCAGAGGTTTCACCCCTCCACTTT CASSSEVSPLHF
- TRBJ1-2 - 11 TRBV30 TGTGCCTGGATTCGGAACTATGGCTACACCTTC CAWIRNYGYTF
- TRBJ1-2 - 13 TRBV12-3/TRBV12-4 TGTGCCAGCAGTTTAGTAGGGGTCAATGGCTACACCTTC CASSLVGVNGYTF
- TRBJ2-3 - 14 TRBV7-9 TGTGCCAGCAGCTTAGGAAGGGGCACAGATACGCAGTATTTT CASSLGRGTDTQYF
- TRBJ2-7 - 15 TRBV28 TGTGCCAGCAGTTTTGATGGAAAGAGCTCCTACGAGCAGTACTTC CASSFDGKSSYEQYF
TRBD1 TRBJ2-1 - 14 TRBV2 TGTGCCAATAAAAAGGGACAGGGGAGCAATGAGCAGTTCTTC CANKKGQGSNEQFF
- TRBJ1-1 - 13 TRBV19 TGTGCCAGCGCGGGACATTTGAACACTGAAGCTTTCTTT CASAGHLNTEAFF
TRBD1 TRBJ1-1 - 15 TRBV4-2 TGTGCCAGCAGCCAATACAGGGGCCGGAACACTGAAGCTTTCTTT CASSQYRGRNTEAFF
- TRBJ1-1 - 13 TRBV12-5 TGTGCTAGTCGGCAGGTCACTAACACTGAAGCTTTCTTT CASRQVTNTEAFF
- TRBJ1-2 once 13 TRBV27 TGTGCCAGCAGGCCCACTCCCGATTATGGTTCTACCTTC CASRPTPDYGSTF
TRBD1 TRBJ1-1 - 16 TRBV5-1 TGCGCCAGCAGCTTGCGTCAAGGGGGCACAGGCACTGAAGCTTTCTTT CASSLRQGGTGTEAFF
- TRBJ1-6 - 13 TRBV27 TGTGCCAGCAGTAGTCGGGAAAATTCACCCCTCCACTTT CASSSRENSPLHF
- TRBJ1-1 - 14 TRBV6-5 TGTGCCAGCAGGGCGATCGGGCTTGACACTGAAGCTTTCTTT CASRAIGLDTEAFF
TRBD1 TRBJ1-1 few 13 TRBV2 TGTGCCAGCAGACCGACAGGGGGCACTGAAGCTTTCTTT CASRPTGGTEAFF
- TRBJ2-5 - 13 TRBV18 TGTGCCAGCTCACCCCGACACCAAGAGACCCAGTACTTC CASSPRHQETQYF
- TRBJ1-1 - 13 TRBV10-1 TGCGCCAGCAGTGACCGCAGGGCCACTGAAGCTTTCTTT CASSDRRATEAFF
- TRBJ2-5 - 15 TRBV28 TGTGCCAGCAGTTTATTTTGGGGGGTTGAGGAGACCCAGTACTTC CASSLFWGVEETQYF
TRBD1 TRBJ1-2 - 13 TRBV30 TGTGCCTGGAAGACAGGGGGAGGCCATGGCTACACCTTC CAWKTGGGHGYTF
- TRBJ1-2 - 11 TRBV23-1 TGCGCCCAAACGCGGGACTATGGCTACACCTTC CAQTRDYGYTF
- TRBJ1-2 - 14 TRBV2 TGTGCCAGCGCTAGACTGCTAATTAACTATGGCTACACCTTC CASARLLINYGYTF
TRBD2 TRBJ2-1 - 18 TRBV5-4 TGTGCCAGCAGCTTGGCGCTTACTAGCGGGATCCCGAACAATGAGCAGTTCTTC CASSLALTSGIPNNEQFF
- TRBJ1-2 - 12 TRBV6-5 TGTGCCAGCAGCGGGAGAGGGGAGGGCTACACCTTC CASSGRGEGYTF
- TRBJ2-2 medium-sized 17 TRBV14 TGTGCCAGCAGCCAACGCGGGACAACTCCCTACACCGGGGAGCTGTTTTTT CASSQRGTTPYTGELFF
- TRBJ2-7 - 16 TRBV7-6 TGTGCCAGCAGCTTAGTTGGGGGGGCTTCCCCGGCGGAGCAGTACTTC CASSLVGGASPAEQYF
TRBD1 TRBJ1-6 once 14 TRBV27 TGTGCCAGCACCTCAGGGGGCGATAGGACACCCCTCCACTTT CASTSGGDRTPLHF